Listed here are 21 T cell receptor beta chains from one sample, sequenced in a study of shared clonotypes between healthy human individuals. Sequencing used immunoSEQ multiplex PCR; TCRdb keeps in-frame clones, though not all of them. The sample has about 2.4 million clones; more than 90% are singletons. The material sequenced was naive CD4+ T cells sorted from blood. Stated subset: CD45RA+ positively selected. These receptors originate from a man aged 18 to 35 in good health.

The rearrangement uses TRBV10-3 and TRBJ2-3; TRBD2 matches 9 bases. V was clipped by 6 bases and J by 1 base; unmatched bases: 11. There are 17 residues in the CDR3. The germline CDR1 and CDR2 sequences are ENHRY and SYGVKD. The CDR3 DNA reads TGTGCCATCAGGCTAGCGGGACCTCCCGATGGCACAGATACGCAGTATTTT. It specifies CAIRLAGPPDGTDTQYF.

The chain recombines TRBV10-3 with TRBJ1-2, with 9 bases fitting TRBD1. The V gene end was trimmed by 4 bases and the J gene end by 7 bases; junction bases not matched to a gene: 4. Germline-derived CDR1 and CDR2 are ENHRY and SYGVKD. This CDR3 spans 13 amino acids. CDR3 amino acids: CAISVQGAPGYTF. Written as DNA, the CDR3 is TGTGCCATCAGTGTACAGGGGGCCCCTGGCTACACCTTC.

V and J are TRBV7-9 and TRBJ1-1; 7 positions agree with TRBD1. V lost 4 bases, J lost 6 bases, and 8 bases stayed unmatched. The CDR3 runs to 14 residues. Germline V gene lookup returns CDR1 SEHNR and CDR2 FQNEAQ (reference sequence). The CDR3 DNA is TGTGCCAGCAGCTCCAAGACAGGGATGGCTGAAGCTTTCTTT. It encodes CASSSKTGMAEAFF.

V usage is TRBV5-6 and J usage is TRBJ1-6; no clear D gene. Trimming stripped 0 bases from V and 6 bases from J, with 7 bases between. The CDR3 length is 14 residues. Germline CDR1 and CDR2: SGHDT and YYEEEE. The CDR3 is CASSLGQSNSPLHF. The CDR3 DNA reads TGTGCCAGCAGCTTGGGGCAGAGTAATTCACCCCTCCACTTT. Based on the CDR3 plus reference TRBV5-6 and TRBJ1-6, the full variable domain is DAGVTQSPTHLIKTRGQQVTLRCSPKSGHDTVSWYQQALGQGPQFIFQYYEEEERQRGNFPDRFSGHQFPNYSSELNVNALLLGDSALYLCASSLGQSNSPLHFGNGTRLTVT.

This chain connects TRBV30 to TRBJ2-7; possible D gene TRBD2, 5 bases. The V gene's germline CDR1 is GTSNPN and CDR2 SVGIG (reference sequence). The CDR3 contains 14 residues. The V end was cut by 3 bases, the J end by 4 bases, with 16 bases between. In DNA, the CDR3 is TGTGCCTGGAGCCGGTCTAGCCTCCTATACGAGCAGTACTTC. Encoded protein: CAWSRSSLLYEQYF.

The chain uses TRBV11-3 and TRBJ2-3; the D gene is possibly TRBD1 (6 bases). Germline V lookup: CDR1 SGHNT, CDR2 YENEEA. The CDR3 spans 15 residues. V was cut by 1 base and J by 5 bases, with 13 bases left in between. The CDR3 is CASSLGVGTQDTQYF. The CDR3 coding sequence is TGTGCCAGCAGCTTAGGAGTCGGGACACAAGATACGCAGTATTTT.

This chain links TRBV5-4 with TRBJ1-2, with TRBD1 as a possible D gene (6 bases). Germline-derived CDR1 and CDR2 are SGHNT and YYREEE (reference sequence). Trimming removed 4 bases from V and 8 bases from J, with 18 bases in between. This CDR3 comprises 14 residues. The CDR3 region is CASSTSGTSSGYTF. The CDR3 nucleotides read TGTGCCAGCAGCACCTCCGGGACATCAAGCGGCTACACCTTC.

The J gene is TRBJ2-7, the V gene TRBV2; 9 bases line up with TRBD1. Unmatched junction bases numbered 16, after V lost 6 bases and J lost 7 bases. Per the germline V gene, CDR1 is SNHLY and CDR2 is FYNNEI. The CDR3 totals 16 residues. This chain's CDR3 is CASSGTGLPTVREQYF. DNA for the CDR3: TGTGCCAGCAGCGGGACAGGGCTTCCCACGGTGAGAGAGCAGTACTTC.

This rearrangement joins TRBV19 to TRBJ1-5; weak D call: TRBD1 (6 bases). CDR1 is LNHDA and CDR2 is SQIVND in the germline V gene (reference sequence). CDR3 length equals 18 residues. V shed 0 bases and J shed 0 bases, with 15 bases lying between them. The CDR3 region has the DNA TGTGCCAGTAGTATAGACGACAGGAAGTCTTATAGCAATCAGCCCCAGCATTTT. Protein product: CASSIDDRKSYSNQPQHF.

This chain uses TRBV27 with TRBJ2-7; perhaps TRBD2 as D (5 bases). This CDR3 spans 16 amino acids. Trimming removed 0 bases at V and 3 bases at J, with 15 bases between. Germline CDR1 and CDR2: MNHEY and SMNVEV (reference sequence). The CDR3 is CASSLSGPGYRYEQYF. Written as DNA, the CDR3 is TGTGCCAGCAGTTTATCGGGCCCGGGGTACCGCTACGAGCAGTACTTC.

On this clone itself: The same CDR3 can be traced to other DNA sequences in this sample. The V call is TRBV15, the J call TRBJ2-7, with D possibly being TRBD1 (6 bases). Per the germline V gene, CDR1 is LNHNV and CDR2 is YYDKDF (reference sequence). The CDR3 is 14 amino acids. V was clipped by 1 base and J by 1 base, with 8 bases between them. Here the CDR3 DNA reads TGTGCCACCAGCAGAGGGGACAATTCCTACGAGCAGTACTTC. Its protein product is CATSRGDNSYEQYF. The full variable domain, rest sourced from reference TRBV15 and TRBJ2-7, is DAMVIQNPRYQVTQFGKPVTLSCSQTLNHNVMYWYQQKSSQAPKLLFHYYDKDFNNEADTPDNFQSRRPNTSFCFLDIRSPGLGDTAMYLCATSRGDNSYEQYFGPGTRLTVT.

The chain combines TRBV7-6 with TRBJ1-1; 8 positions agree with TRBD1. Germline lookup yields CDR1 SGHVS and CDR2 FNYEAQ. The CDR3 contains 18 residues. J gave up 5 bases and V 2 bases, and 16 bases lay outside the gene matches. CDR3 residues: CASSLFPPSLDRETEAFF. In DNA, the CDR3 is TGTGCCAGCAGCTTATTTCCGCCATCGTTGGACAGGGAAACTGAAGCTTTCTTT.

The chain couples TRBV5-6 to TRBJ2-5; TRBD1 matches 7 bases. Germline V gives CDR1 SGHDT, CDR2 YYEEEE. This CDR3 contains 14 residues. The junction had 2 bases not matched to a gene; V was cut back by 1 base and J by 2 bases. CDR3 protein: CASSLPGQQETQYF. The CDR3 DNA sequence: TGTGCCAGCAGCTTGCCGGGACAGCAAGAGACCCAGTACTTC.

The V and J genes are TRBV5-1 and TRBJ2-3; 11 bases map to TRBD2. Germline CDR1 SGHRS, CDR2 YFSETQ. Trimming took 7 bases from V and 2 from J; bases not matched to a gene: 6. The CDR3 spans 15 residues. The CDR3 DNA reads as TGCGCCAGCGTGGAACTAGCGGGAGACACAGATACGCAGTATTTT. Its protein product is CASVELAGDTDTQYF.

The gene calls are TRBV2 and TRBJ1-1; TRBD1 is a possible D gene (6 bases). Looked up from germline, CDR1 is SNHLY and CDR2 is FYNNEI. V shed 0 bases and J shed 10 bases, with 18 bases lying between them. This CDR3 is built from 15 residues. The CDR3 nucleotides are TGTGCCAGCAGTGAAGCACCCGCGGGGGGGCGGGGAGCTTTCTTT. This translates into CASSEAPAGGRGAFF.

Comments on this clone: Different DNA sequences within this sample yield the same CDR3. This chain uses TRBV9 with TRBJ1-1; tentatively, D is TRBD1 (5 bases). This CDR3 is 13 amino acids long. The V end lost 0 bases, the J end lost 5 bases, and 8 bases lay between the germline ends. From germline, CDR1 is SGDLS and CDR2 YYNGEE. CDR3 in DNA: TGTGCCAGCAGCGTAGAGGGGAATACTGAAGCTTTCTTT. It translates to CASSVEGNTEAFF.

The J gene is TRBJ2-1, the V gene TRBV4-2, with 13 nucleotides matching TRBD2. CDR1 is LGHNA and CDR2 is YNFKEQ in the germline V gene. Trimming at V came to 0 bases and at J to 8 bases, leaving 7 bases not matched to a gene. This CDR3 is built from 17 residues. DNA for the CDR3: TGTGCCAGCAGCCAAGATACTAGCGGGGGGGCCAAGGATGAGCAGTTCTTC. Encoded protein: CASSQDTSGGAKDEQFF.

Notes on this clone: This same CDR3 is encoded by further DNA sequences in the sample. This chain uses TRBV28 with TRBJ1-2; D gene ambiguous. CDR3 length: 13 residues. V was clipped by 1 base and J by 4 bases, with 7 bases between them. CDR1 and CDR2 (germline): MDHEN, SYDVKM. CDR3 nucleotide sequence: TGTGCCAGCAGTTTATCTGGGGTCTATGGCTACACCTTC. Its translation is CASSLSGVYGYTF.

The V and J genes are TRBV5-1 and TRBJ2-4, with 9 bases lining up with TRBD1. Germline loops: CDR1 SGHRS, CDR2 YFSETQ. The CDR3 is made up of 14 amino acids. V dropped 3 bases and J dropped 7; count of bases not matched to a gene: 5. CDR3 sequence reads: CASSSGTGLNIQYF. The CDR3 nucleotides read TGCGCCAGCAGCTCCGGGACAGGGCTGAACATTCAGTACTTC.

The chain combines TRBV29-1 with TRBJ1-1; 10 nucleotides align to TRBD1. Per the germline V gene, CDR1 is SQVTM and CDR2 is ANQGSEA. The CDR3 is 13 residues long. V was clipped by 7 bases and J by 3 bases; unmatched bases: 5. The chain's CDR3 is CSAGTGVDTEAFF. In DNA form, the CDR3 reads TGCAGCGCCGGGACAGGGGTGGACACTGAAGCTTTCTTT.

The chain couples TRBV5-6 to TRBJ1-4, with no clear D. The V and J ends lost 1 base and 0 bases respectively, with 10 bases between them. This CDR3 has 16 amino acids. In germline, CDR1 is SGHDT, CDR2 YYEEEE. The CDR3: CASSLRAAATNEKLFF. CDR3 coding DNA: TGTGCCAGCAGCTTGCGGGCGGCTGCAACTAATGAAAAACTGTTTTTT.